The entry below gives a single T cell receptor beta chain sequence along with its context. Its antigen is unidentified. The data derive from a study of cytomegalovirus exposure and HLA in healthy donors. General study findings and limits: TCR beta sequences reportedly predicted the HLA-A and HLA-B alleles of most subjects accurately. An analysis done earlier found most TCR beta V segments productive about 87% or about 30% of the time.

Vbeta (60) and Jbeta (13) primers were used in the PCR. Sequenced by immunoSEQ multiplex PCR; TCRdb stores in-frame clones only, minus some. The table has some 200,000 clones, around 62% seen once. The source material was PBMCs. This sequence was found in a middle-aged man in good health and CMV-seronegative.

This chain's CDR3 is CAWDTPGDGQYF. DNA of the CDR3: TGTGCCTGGGATACCCCGGGTGACGGGCAGTACTTC. The chain uses TRBV30 and TRBJ2-7; D not certain. The CDR3 is made up of 12 amino acids. Germline CDR1 and CDR2: GTSNPN and SVGIG (reference sequence). V was pared by 5 bases and J by 9 bases, with 17 bases between.